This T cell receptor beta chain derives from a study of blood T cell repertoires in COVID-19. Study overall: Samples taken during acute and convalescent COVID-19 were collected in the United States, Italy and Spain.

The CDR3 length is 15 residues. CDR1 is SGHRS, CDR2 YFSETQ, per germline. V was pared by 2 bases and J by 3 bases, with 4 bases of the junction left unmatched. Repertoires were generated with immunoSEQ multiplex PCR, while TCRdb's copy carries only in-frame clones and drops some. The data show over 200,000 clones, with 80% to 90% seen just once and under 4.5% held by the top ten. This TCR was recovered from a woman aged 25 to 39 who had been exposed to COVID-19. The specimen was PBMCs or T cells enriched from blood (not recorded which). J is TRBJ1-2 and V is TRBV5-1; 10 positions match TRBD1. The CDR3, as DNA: TGCGCCAGCAGCTTTACCGGGACAGGGGACTATGGCTACACCTTC. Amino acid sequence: CASSFTGTGDYGYTF.